The 15 T cell receptor beta chains in this list originate from one sample, sequenced in a study of shared clonotypes between healthy human individuals. This table comes from immunoSEQ multiplex PCR, and its TCRdb copy is limited to in-frame clones, with some not included. The sample consists of millions of clones, around 96% of them appearing once. The naive CD8 subset, CD45RO-negative cells positively selected for CCR7, excluded terminally differentiated effector memory CD45RA+ cells. The sequenced material came from naive CD8+ T cells sorted from blood. Receptors were obtained from a man younger than 35 in good health.

The chain has TRBV4-3 and TRBJ1-6, with D perhaps TRBD1 (5 bases). The CDR3 has 17 residues. CDR1 and CDR2 from the germline V gene are LGHNA and YSLEER. Trimming took 1 base from V and 0 from J, leaving 10 bases between them. In DNA form, the CDR3 reads TGCGCCAGCAGCCAAGGGGTGGGGGGCTCCTATAATTCACCCCTCCACTTT. This encodes CASSQGVGGSYNSPLHF.

The gene calls are TRBV29-1 and TRBJ2-7; possible D gene TRBD1, 5 bases. Germline loops: CDR1 SQVTM, CDR2 ANQGSEA. Trimming removed 4 bases at V and 2 bases at J, with 18 bases between. CDR3 length: 15 residues. The DNA for the CDR3 is TGCAGCGTTGGATCCTGGGGCGGAACAGCCTACGAGCAGTACTTC. This sequence encodes CSVGSWGGTAYEQYF.

The V gene is TRBV4-2, the J gene TRBJ1-1; D possibly corresponds to TRBD1 (5 bases). Germline V gives CDR1 LGHNA, CDR2 YNFKEQ. Trimming took 0 bases from V and 2 from J, leaving 13 bases between them. The CDR3 length is 16 residues. Written as DNA, the CDR3 is TGTGCCAGCAGCCAAGAGGGCGAGGGGCAAAACACTGAAGCTTTCTTT. This sequence encodes CASSQEGEGQNTEAFF.

The chain has TRBV11-3 and TRBJ2-2, with no clear D. CDR1 is SGHNT, CDR2 YENEEA, per germline. The CDR3 covers 13 residues. The ends were cut back, 3 bases at V and 6 bases at J, with 8 bases in the middle. CDR3 DNA: TGTGCCAGCAGCTTTGGTTTTCCCGGGGAGCTGTTTTTT. This codes for CASSFGFPGELFF.

J is TRBJ1-3 and V is TRBV6-5; D is uncertain. V lost 4 bases and J 0 bases, leaving 13 bases between the germline ends. The CDR3 loop spans 16 amino acids. Germline V CDR1 and CDR2: MNHEY, SVGAGI. Here the CDR3 DNA reads TGTGCCAGCAGTTCCAAGGAGTTCTACTCTGGAAACACCATATATTTT. It specifies CASSSKEFYSGNTIYF.

The chain links TRBV7-6 to TRBJ2-2; D gene unclear. CDR1 and CDR2 from the germline V gene are SGHVS and FNYEAQ. Between the trimmed V and J ends, which lost 1 base and 4 bases, there was a span of 19 bases. The CDR3 totals 18 residues. CDR3: CASSLVASADYITGELFF. DNA for the CDR3: TGTGCCAGCAGCTTAGTCGCGAGCGCGGATTATATCACCGGGGAGCTGTTTTTT.

This chain links TRBV2 with TRBJ2-7; D not resolved. CDR3 length equals 14 residues. Germline assignment: CDR1 SNHLY and CDR2 FYNNEI. Trimming removed 5 bases from V and 0 bases from J, with 11 bases in between. Here the CDR3 DNA reads TGTGCCAGCAGTCGAGACGCGAGCTCCTACGAGCAGTACTTC. Protein sequence: CASSRDASSYEQYF.

The V call is TRBV11-2, the J call TRBJ2-7; no clear D. The CDR3 extends over 15 amino acids. CDR1 and CDR2 from the germline V gene are SGHAT and FQNNGV. The V gene lost 5 bases and the J gene lost 0 bases, with 14 bases spanning the gap. As DNA, the CDR3 is TGTGCCAGCAGCCCAGCGCAGGTACTCTCCTACGAGCAGTACTTC. Residues: CASSPAQVLSYEQYF.

The J gene is TRBJ1-3, the V gene TRBV28; D may be TRBD1 (6 bases). Trimming left V 1 base short and J 2 bases short, with 12 bases between. Germline V gene lookup returns CDR1 MDHEN and CDR2 SYDVKM. The CDR3 contains 16 residues. DNA of the CDR3: TGTGCCAGCAGTTTATCTCACGGGGGCCCTGGAAACACCATATATTTT. It codes for CASSLSHGGPGNTIYF.

This sequence joins TRBV27 and TRBJ2-3; 10 bases agree with TRBD2. V dropped 7 bases and J dropped 1; count of bases not matched to a gene: 8. The CDR3 sequence is 16 residues long. CDR1 and CDR2 from the germline V gene are MNHEY and SMNVEV (reference sequence). The CDR3 DNA follows: TGTGCCAGCACCCCGACGCTAGCGGGAGGCACAGATACGCAGTATTTT. Protein: CASTPTLAGGTDTQYF.

On this clone itself: Other DNA sequences within the sample encode an identical CDR3. The chain links TRBV27 to TRBJ2-1; unclear D gene. Germline CDR1 and CDR2: MNHEY and SMNVEV (reference sequence). This CDR3 region has 13 residues. V was pared by 8 bases and J by 1 base, with 9 bases between. The CDR3 loop is CASSLRSYNEQFF. The CDR3 DNA follows: TGTGCCAGCTCTCTCCGATCCTACAATGAGCAGTTCTTC.

V gene TRBV7-9 combines with J gene TRBJ2-2; D not resolved. V was pared by 5 bases and J by 1 base, with 5 bases between. Per the germline V gene, CDR1 is SEHNR and CDR2 is FQNEAQ (reference sequence). The CDR3 length is 13 residues. The CDR3 here is CASSRQNTGELFF. CDR3 sequence (DNA): TGTGCCAGCAGCCGACAGAACACCGGGGAGCTGTTTTTT.

This sequence joins TRBV4-3 and TRBJ2-5, with D unclear. The CDR3 contains 15 residues. V was cut by 2 bases and J by 7 bases, with 17 bases left in between. Germline V gives CDR1 LGHNA, CDR2 YSLEER. The CDR3 DNA reads as TGCGCCAGCAGCCAAAACGAACGGTCCCTTGGGACCCAGTACTTC. Amino acids: CASSQNERSLGTQYF.

V gene TRBV27 combines with J gene TRBJ1-4; 9 bases fit TRBD1. The germline CDR1 and CDR2 sequences are MNHEY and SMNVEV (reference sequence). The CDR3 loop spans 15 amino acids. Trimming took 6 bases from V and 7 from J; bases not matched to a gene: 9. CDR3 sequence (DNA): TGTGCCAGCAGCCAACAACAGGGGGCTTTTGAAAAACTGTTTTTT. Translated, it gives CASSQQQGAFEKLFF.

CDR3 residues: CASSHPSYEQYF. The CDR3 bases are TGTGCCAGCAGCCATCCTTCCTACGAGCAGTACTTC. V gene TRBV6-5 combines with J gene TRBJ2-7, with no clear D. Trimming pared 6 bases from V and 1 base from J, leaving 7 bases between. The CDR3 loop spans 12 amino acids. Germline lookup yields CDR1 MNHEY and CDR2 SVGAGI.